This TCR beta chain appears in the sequencing data of a study of low-dose radiotherapy and immunotherapy resistance in tumors. Study-level background: Every two weeks, the protocol called for intravenous cyclophosphamide at 200 mg/m2. It was given one day before each radiation and immunotherapy administration.

This clonotype came up many times. Germline V lookup: CDR1 LNHDA, CDR2 SQIVND (reference sequence). This CDR3 contains 16 residues. Trimming at V came to 3 bases and at J to 2 bases, leaving 4 bases not matched to a gene. Both TCRalpha and TCRbeta chains were reverse transcribed with V-gene-specific primers. Both a constant-region primer and a V-primer adapter served to amplify TCRs across roughly 21 PCR cycles. Using its own MiXCR run on the reads, TCRdb lists one record per CDR3 protein. The sample records some 60,000 distinct CDR3 sequences, more than 20% being singletons. Time point noted: before trial treatment. Eligibility was restricted to patients presenting with advanced solid tumors that lacked tumor-infiltrating lymphocytes.

The source of this sequence is a male donor with rectosigmoid adenocarcinoma. Source: PBMCs, taken before treatment. The chain has TRBV19 and TRBJ1-6, with TRBD1 matching 7 bases. The CDR3 coding sequence is TGTGCCAGTAGTATGACAGGGATCACCTATAATTCACCCCTCCACTTT. It translates to CASSMTGITYNSPLHF.